These 32 T cell receptor beta chains came from one sample sequenced in a study of T cell changes during pregnancy in multiple sclerosis. Sequenced by immunoSEQ multiplex PCR; TCRdb stores in-frame clones only, minus some. The table shows 75,000 to 100,000 clones, with about 90% occurring only once. Sequenced material: peripheral blood, taken after pregnancy. Every receptor here comes from a female donor in good health, enrolled as a control in a pregnancy study.

This chain uses TRBV5-5 with TRBJ1-1; D might be TRBD1 (5 bases). Looked up from germline, CDR1 is SGHKS and CDR2 is YYEKEE (reference sequence). Trimming stripped 0 bases from V and 6 bases from J, with 12 bases between. The CDR3 spans 14 residues. This chain's CDR3 is CASSLAQVVAEAFF. The CDR3 DNA is TGTGCCAGCAGCTTGGCACAGGTGGTCGCTGAAGCTTTCTTT.

This chain connects TRBV9 to TRBJ2-7; 7 nucleotides line up with TRBD2. The germline gives CDR1 SGDLS, CDR2 YYNGEE. This CDR3 comprises 14 residues. J was trimmed by 5 bases and V by 3 bases; bases with no gene match: 8. CDR3 residues: CASSAWGEGNEQYF. The DNA for the CDR3 is TGTGCCAGCAGCGCCTGGGGGGAGGGGAACGAGCAGTACTTC.

The V and J genes are TRBV7-9 and TRBJ1-4; no reliable D call. This CDR3 has 15 amino acids. Germline V CDR1 and CDR2: SEHNR, FQNEAQ (reference sequence). V lost 1 base to trimming and J lost 4 bases, with 10 bases between them. The CDR3 spells CASSLGSISNEKLFF. The CDR3 DNA follows: TGTGCCAGCAGCTTAGGTAGCATTAGTAATGAAAAACTGTTTTTT.

This chain joins TRBV29-1 and TRBJ1-4, with D perhaps matching TRBD1 (6 bases). The CDR3 runs to 13 residues. The V and J ends lost 4 bases and 8 bases respectively, with 14 bases between them. CDR1 and CDR2 from the germline V gene are SQVTM and ANQGSEA. CDR3 coding DNA: TGCAGCGTTGGGGGGGGCGAGGGAGAAAAACTGTTTTTT. Residues: CSVGGGEGEKLFF.

This rearrangement joins TRBV28 to TRBJ2-1; D is perhaps TRBD2 (6 bases). V was shortened by 4 bases and J by 9 bases, with 25 bases between the two germline ends. The CDR3 extends over 17 amino acids. Germline-derived CDR1 and CDR2 are MDHEN and SYDVKM. The CDR3 DNA reads TGTGCCAGCAGTTGGAAGCGGGCCTCCATCCTTTGGGGTGAGCAGTTCTTC. It encodes CASSWKRASILWGEQFF.

The chain uses TRBV5-1 and TRBJ2-1, with 11 bases identical to TRBD2. The CDR3 is 13 residues long. Germline CDR1 is SGHRS and CDR2 is YFSETQ. V lost 4 bases, J lost 10 bases, and 4 bases stayed unmatched. CDR3 nucleotide sequence: TGCGCCAGCAGCCAACTAGCGGGGGACGAGCAGTTCTTC. Translated, it gives CASSQLAGDEQFF.

This rearrangement joins TRBV5-5 to TRBJ2-3, with TRBD2 matching 8 bases. The V gene end was trimmed by 0 bases and the J gene end by 0 bases; junction bases not matched to a gene: 3. The CDR3 runs 16 residues. Germline-derived CDR1 and CDR2 are SGHKS and YYEKEE (reference sequence). CDR3 in amino acids: CASSLDSSGSTDTQYF. DNA of the CDR3: TGTGCCAGCAGCTTGGATTCTAGCGGGAGCACAGATACGCAGTATTTT.

The V and J genes are TRBV10-3 and TRBJ2-1; a weak D match, TRBD1 (6 bases). The CDR3 is 14 amino acids. V was clipped by 6 bases and J by 8 bases, with 17 bases between them. Per germline, CDR1 ENHRY and CDR2 SYGVKD. CDR3 nucleotides: TGTGCCATCAGCCTGGGGGCGGGCGGCTATGAGCAGTTCTTC. It is translated as CAISLGAGGYEQFF.

J is TRBJ2-3 and V is TRBV5-8; the D gene is possibly TRBD2 (7 bases). The V gene's germline CDR1 is SGHTS and CDR2 YDEGEE. The V end lost 0 bases, the J end lost 7 bases, and 15 bases lay between the germline ends. The CDR3 sequence is 15 residues long. CDR3 sequence (DNA): TGTGCCAGCAGCTTGGTGGTGGGGGGGCTAAATACGCAGTATTTT. Translated: CASSLVVGGLNTQYF.

Here the CDR3 DNA reads TGTGCCAGCAGCTTCCTTAGCGGCTACGAGCAGTACTTC. Amino acids: CASSFLSGYEQYF. V is TRBV5-6 and J is TRBJ2-7; D might be TRBD2 (6 bases). The germline gives CDR1 SGHDT, CDR2 YYEEEE. V was trimmed by 2 bases and J by 3 bases, leaving 9 bases between them. The CDR3 has 13 residues.

The J gene is TRBJ1-5, the V gene TRBV28; TRBD1 is a possible D gene (5 bases). CDR1 is MDHEN, CDR2 SYDVKM, per germline. Trimming shortened V by 7 bases and J by 2 bases, and 21 bases separated the two germline ends. CDR3 size: 17 residues. CDR3: CASNSPGGARGNQPQHF. CDR3 sequence (DNA): TGTGCCAGCAATTCCCCGGGAGGGGCTCGGGGCAATCAGCCCCAGCATTTT.

This chain connects TRBV5-5 to TRBJ2-1; 7 bases are a match to TRBD2. V shed 10 bases and J 9 bases; nucleotides not matched to a gene: 19. Per the germline V gene, CDR1 is SGHKS and CDR2 is YYEKEE (reference sequence). The CDR3 length is 15 residues. The CDR3 is CAGSSSGLSLSEQFF. As DNA, the CDR3 is TGTGCCGGAAGCTCTTCGGGACTATCACTTAGTGAGCAGTTCTTC.

Regarding this clone: This CDR3 is also generated by other DNA sequences in the sample. This chain connects TRBV2 to TRBJ1-1; the D gene is possibly TRBD1 (6 bases). CDR1 is SNHLY and CDR2 is FYNNEI in the germline V gene. The CDR3 runs 14 residues. V lost 3 bases to trimming and J lost 1 base, with 9 bases between them. The CDR3 loop reads CASSEGGQNTEAFF. CDR3 nucleotide sequence: TGTGCCAGCAGTGAGGGGGGGCAGAACACTGAAGCTTTCTTT.

The rearrangement joins TRBV2 to TRBJ1-4; no reliable D call. Germline CDR1 is SNHLY and CDR2 is FYNNEI. The CDR3 has 13 amino acids. The V and J ends lost 9 bases and 4 bases respectively, with 12 bases between them. The CDR3 region is CASWSGFNEKLFF. For the CDR3, the DNA is TGTGCCAGTTGGTCGGGGTTTAATGAAAAACTGTTTTTT.

This sequence joins TRBV2 and TRBJ1-3; D gene unclear. The V end was cut by 0 bases, the J end by 0 bases, with 6 bases between. Germline CDR1 and CDR2: SNHLY and FYNNEI. This CDR3 is built from 15 residues. This CDR3 is CASSEARLSGNTIYF. CDR3 DNA sequence: TGTGCCAGCAGTGAAGCAAGACTCTCTGGAAACACCATATATTTT.

CDR3 DNA sequence: TGTGCCAGCAGTGACAGGCCTAACACCGGGGAGCTGTTTTTT. Residues: CASSDRPNTGELFF. This chain connects TRBV25-1 to TRBJ2-2; D is ambiguous. The CDR3 extends over 14 amino acids. The V gene's germline CDR1 is MGHDK and CDR2 SYGVNS. The V and J ends lost 3 bases and 2 bases respectively, with 7 bases between them.

This clone came up once. The V call is TRBV11-2, the J call TRBJ2-2, with a tentative D call TRBD2 (7 bases). The CDR3 length is 15 residues. The V end was cut by 5 bases, the J end by 7 bases, with 17 bases between. Germline V gene lookup returns CDR1 SGHAT and CDR2 FQNNGV. CDR3 nucleotide sequence: TGTGCCAGCAGCCTACTAACGGGGGGCGGCGGGGAGCTGTTTTTT. Residues: CASSLLTGGGGELFF.

The CDR3: CASSLEGAYNSPLHF. The CDR3 DNA sequence: TGTGCCAGCAGCTTAGAAGGGGCCTATAATTCACCCCTCCACTTT. The V gene is TRBV7-8, the J gene TRBJ1-6; D is perhaps TRBD1 (5 bases). The V gene lost 1 base and the J gene lost 2 bases, with 6 bases spanning the gap. Germline CDR1 SGHVS, CDR2 FQNEAQ. CDR3 length: 15 residues.

The chain employs TRBV2 and TRBJ1-5; 8 bases line up with TRBD1. This CDR3 has 14 amino acids. Unmatched junction bases numbered 4, after V lost 4 bases and J lost 5 bases. Looked up from germline, CDR1 is SNHLY and CDR2 is FYNNEI. CDR3 nucleotides: TGTGCCAGCAGTGGAGCGACAGGGGATCAGCCCCAGCATTTT. Protein: CASSGATGDQPQHF.

This chain links TRBV19 with TRBJ2-7, with D possibly matching TRBD2 (6 bases). The V gene's germline CDR1 is LNHDA and CDR2 SQIVND (reference sequence). This CDR3 is 13 amino acids long. V dropped 3 bases and J dropped 5 bases, with 11 bases sitting between them. The chain's CDR3 is CASSIGQRDEQYF. CDR3 DNA sequence: TGTGCCAGTAGTATCGGGCAGCGGGACGAGCAGTACTTC.

The J gene is TRBJ1-1, the V gene TRBV5-3; no reliable D call. TRBV5-3 is given ORF status, its function remaining uncertain. The CDR3 totals 15 residues. V was cut by 4 bases and J by 4 bases, with 17 bases left in between. For the CDR3, the DNA is TGTGCCAGAAGCGGTAGAGGATTTTCGGTCACTGAAGCTTTCTTT. It codes for CARSGRGFSVTEAFF.

This clone was picked up one time. The chain links TRBV6-6 to TRBJ2-6; no firm D call. Germline-derived CDR1 and CDR2 are MNHNY and SVGAGI (reference sequence). V lost 7 bases and J lost 0, with 7 bases in between. The CDR3 is 14 amino acids. CDR3: CASNQNSGANVLTF. Here the CDR3 DNA reads TGTGCCAGCAACCAGAACTCTGGGGCCAACGTCCTGACTTTC.

This clone was observed once. The V gene is TRBV27, the J gene TRBJ2-2; 7 nucleotides match TRBD1. The germline V gene encodes CDR1 MNHEY and CDR2 SMNVEV (reference sequence). The CDR3 runs to 16 residues. Trimming removed 7 bases from V and 7 bases from J; junction bases left unmatched: 15. The CDR3 DNA follows: TGTGCCAGCACCACAAGGGGGCGCCAGAAGGGCGGGGAGCTGTTTTTT. Its translation is CASTTRGRQKGGELFF.

This clone was detected a few times. This sequence joins TRBV7-2 and TRBJ1-5; 10 positions agree with TRBD1. Germline trimming cut 0 bases from V and 6 bases from J; bases unmatched to any gene: 8. The CDR3 is made up of 17 amino acids. CDR1 and CDR2 (germline): SGHTA, FQGNSA. This CDR3 reads CASSLAGDRGGIQPQHF. CDR3 coding DNA: TGTGCCAGCAGCTTAGCCGGGGACAGGGGAGGCATTCAGCCCCAGCATTTT.

The V call is TRBV28, the J call TRBJ2-1; 8 bases match TRBD2. V trimming: 4 bases; J trimming: 4 bases; junction bases outside the gene matches: 6. The CDR3 covers 15 residues. The germline CDR1 and CDR2 sequences are MDHEN and SYDVKM. CDR3 loop: CASSSALAVYNEQFF. The DNA for the CDR3 is TGTGCCAGCAGTTCGGCACTAGCGGTTTACAATGAGCAGTTCTTC.

The rearrangement links TRBV5-4 to TRBJ2-2; 7 bases map to TRBD1. The germline gives CDR1 SGHNT, CDR2 YYREEE (reference sequence). CDR3 length: 13 residues. Germline trimming cut 0 bases from V and 7 bases from J; bases unmatched to any gene: 0. CDR3 sequence reads: CASSLAGGGELFF. The CDR3 nucleotides read TGTGCCAGCAGCTTGGCAGGGGGCGGGGAGCTGTTTTTT. Complete variable domain (other parts from reference TRBV5-4 and TRBJ2-2): ETGVTQSPTHLIKTRGQQVTLRCSSQSGHNTVSWYQQALGQGPQFIFQYYREEENGRGNFPPRFSGLQFPNYSSELNVNALELDDSALYLCASSLAGGGELFFGEGSRLTVL.

CDR3 in amino acids: CASSLAFGGRSSYEQYF. The DNA for the CDR3 is TGTGCCAGCAGCTTAGCTTTTGGCGGGAGGAGCTCCTACGAGCAGTACTTC. The V gene is TRBV7-9, the J gene TRBJ2-7; 8 bases agree with TRBD2. V dropped 0 bases and J dropped 0; count of bases not matched to a gene: 7. CDR1 and CDR2 (germline): SEHNR, FQNEAQ (reference sequence). The CDR3 runs to 17 residues.

The chain combines TRBV28 with TRBJ2-3; TRBD2 matches at 8 bases. Germline values: CDR1 MDHEN, CDR2 SYDVKM. The CDR3 has 16 amino acids. Trimming removed 8 bases from V and 4 bases from J; junction bases left unmatched: 14. CDR3 loop: CASEGGGLGRADTQYF. DNA of the CDR3: TGTGCCAGCGAAGGAGGGGGGCTCGGGAGGGCAGATACGCAGTATTTT.

The chain employs TRBV28 and TRBJ1-1, with TRBD1 matching over 9 bases. This CDR3 comprises 15 residues. The germline V gene encodes CDR1 MDHEN and CDR2 SYDVKM. The ends lost 5 bases at V and 4 bases at J; junction bases unmatched: 8. CDR3 protein: CASSPHTDRGTEAFF. For the CDR3, the DNA is TGTGCCAGCAGTCCCCATACGGACAGGGGCACTGAAGCTTTCTTT.

V gene TRBV27 combines with J gene TRBJ2-7, with D perhaps matching TRBD2 (5 bases). Germline CDR1 and CDR2: MNHEY and SMNVEV (reference sequence). This CDR3 has 13 residues. V was cut by 10 bases and J by 1 base, with 14 bases left in between. The CDR3 DNA is TGTGCCACCCACCCGAGAGGGTCCTACGAGCAGTACTTC. Translating it yields CATHPRGSYEQYF.

This chain connects TRBV28 to TRBJ2-1; 9 positions match TRBD2. The CDR3 extends over 16 amino acids. V shed 3 bases, J shed 6 bases, and the junction held 9 bases outside the gene matches. The germline V gene has CDR1 MDHEN and CDR2 SYDVKM. The CDR3 sequence is CASSLAGGVYTNEQFF. The CDR3 DNA reads as TGTGCCAGCAGTTTGGCGGGAGGGGTCTACACCAATGAGCAGTTCTTC.

The chain employs TRBV29-1 and TRBJ2-7; 7 bases match TRBD2. CDR1 and CDR2 (germline): SQVTM, ANQGSEA. CDR3 length: 13 amino acids. V was clipped by 8 bases and J by 2 bases; unmatched bases: 9. CDR3 nucleotides: TGCAGCTCCGAGGGGCGGGAGACCTACGAGCAGTACTTC. It encodes CSSEGRETYEQYF.